One and the same sample provided the 15 T cell receptor beta chains below, sequenced in a study of control samples from healthy donors and cancer patients. Profiled with immunoSEQ multiplex PCR; TCRdb holds only in-frame clones, not every one. The data show approximately 150,000 clones, approximately 90% seen once. Material: blood. The receptors shown here come from a woman in her 30s in good health.

This rearrangement joins TRBV6-1 to TRBJ2-1, with D unresolved. V was pared by 1 base and J by 0 bases, with 7 bases between. CDR3 length: 15 residues. Germline CDR1 reads MNHNS; CDR2 reads SASEGT. Here the CDR3 reads CASSEGAGSYNEQFF. CDR3 nucleotides: TGTGCCAGCAGTGAAGGAGCCGGCTCCTACAATGAGCAGTTCTTC.

The chain couples TRBV11-2 to TRBJ2-6; 9 bases fit TRBD1. V shed 5 bases, J shed 2 bases, and the junction held 13 bases outside the gene matches. CDR1 SGHAT and CDR2 FQNNGV come from the germline V gene. There are 19 residues in the CDR3. The CDR3 DNA reads TGTGCCAGCAGCCTTCTCCCGGGACAGGGAGGGACTGGGGCCAACGTCCTGACTTTC. This sequence encodes CASSLLPGQGGTGANVLTF.

CDR3 DNA: TGTGCCAGCTCACCACCCGGGGAGGGGGAGTACGAGCAGTACTTC. Amino acids: CASSPPGEGEYEQYF. The chain carries TRBV18 and TRBJ2-7; D possibly corresponds to TRBD2 (7 bases). Trimming stripped 0 bases from V and 4 bases from J, with 13 bases between. Germline V gives CDR1 KGHSH, CDR2 LQKENI. The CDR3 sequence is 15 residues long.

This chain links TRBV9 with TRBJ2-3; TRBD1 matches at 7 bases. The length of the CDR3 is 16 residues. With 4 bases clipped from V and 4 bases from J, the junction kept 12 bases outside the gene matches. Germline CDR1 reads SGDLS; CDR2 reads YYNGEE. CDR3 in DNA: TGTGCCAGCAGCTCCATGGGGACAGCCGGGTCAGATACGCAGTATTTT. This translates into CASSSMGTAGSDTQYF.

The rearrangement joins TRBV30 to TRBJ2-7; 10 bases agree with TRBD2. The germline V gene encodes CDR1 GTSNPN and CDR2 SVGIG (reference sequence). Germline trimming cut 3 bases from V and 4 bases from J; bases unmatched to any gene: 0. The CDR3 loop spans 12 amino acids. In nucleotides, the CDR3 is TGTGCCTGGAGGGGACTAGCGTACGAGCAGTACTTC. Its translation is CAWRGLAYEQYF.

The genes are TRBV6-2 or TRBV6-3 and TRBJ2-7; tentatively, D is TRBD1 or TRBD2 (5 bases each). Between the trimmed V and J ends, which lost 2 bases and 0 bases, there was a span of 8 bases. The germline CDR1 and CDR2 sequences are MNHEY and SVGEGT. There are 14 residues in the CDR3. CDR3 sequence (DNA): TGTGCCAGCAGTTACGGGACCGACTCCTACGAGCAGTACTTC. Amino acid sequence: CASSYGTDSYEQYF.

The CDR3 DNA reads as TGTGCCAGCAGTTCTCTCCGGCCGGGAACATATGGCTACACCTTC. Amino acids: CASSSLRPGTYGYTF. The genes are TRBV6-6 and TRBJ1-2; the D is unclear. CDR1 is MNHNY and CDR2 is SVGAGI in the germline V gene (reference sequence). CDR3 length: 15 residues. V was pared by 4 bases and J by 5 bases, with 17 bases between.

The rearrangement uses TRBV27 and TRBJ2-1, with 9 bases fitting TRBD1. The CDR3 is 18 residues long. Germline CDR1 reads MNHEY; CDR2 reads SMNVEV (reference sequence). After removal of 0 bases from V and 4 bases from J, the junction contained 10 bases not matched to a gene. The CDR3 spells CASSLSFTGTGKYNEQFF. The DNA of the CDR3 is TGTGCCAGCAGTTTATCTTTCACCGGGACAGGGAAATACAATGAGCAGTTCTTC.

The genes are TRBV30 and TRBJ2-1, with D unresolved. The length of the CDR3 is 13 residues. CDR1 is GTSNPN and CDR2 is SVGIG in the germline V gene (reference sequence). Trimming stripped 5 bases from V and 0 bases from J, with 8 bases between. CDR3 nucleotide sequence: TGTGCCTGGTTGAAGGGCTCCTACAATGAGCAGTTCTTC. Translating it yields CAWLKGSYNEQFF.

The J gene is TRBJ1-5, the V gene TRBV20-1, with D uncertain. V was pared by 1 base and J by 9 bases, with 7 bases between. The length of the CDR3 is 11 residues. The germline V gene encodes CDR1 DFQATT and CDR2 SNEGSKA (reference sequence). CDR3 loop: CSARGGRPQHF. CDR3 bases: TGCAGTGCTAGAGGAGGGCGGCCCCAGCATTTT.

This sequence joins TRBV29-1 and TRBJ2-7; D is possibly TRBD1 (5 bases). The V and J ends lost 7 bases and 6 bases respectively, with 13 bases between them. Per germline, CDR1 SQVTM and CDR2 ANQGSEA. This CDR3 contains 11 residues. CDR3 nucleotides: TGCAGCGCTCGGACAAGAGGCGAGCAGTACTTC. This codes for CSARTRGEQYF.

The chain uses TRBV5-1 and TRBJ2-6; 12 nucleotides align to TRBD2. The CDR3 covers 21 residues. The germline gives CDR1 SGHRS, CDR2 YFSETQ. The junction had 14 bases not matched to a gene; V was cut back by 4 bases and J by 0 bases. In nucleotides, the CDR3 is TGCGCCAGCAGCCAAAGACGGACTAGCGGGAACGAGGACTCTGGGGCCAACGTCCTGACTTTC. Translating gives CASSQRRTSGNEDSGANVLTF. Together with reference TRBV5-1 and TRBJ2-6, the CDR3 gives the full variable domain: KAGVTQTPRYLIKTRGQQVTLSCSPISGHRSVSWYQQTPGQGLQFLFEYFSETQRNKGNFPGRFSGRQFSNSRSEMNVSTLELGDSALYLCASSQRRTSGNEDSGANVLTFGAGSRLTVL.

The chain is built from TRBV6-5 and TRBJ2-5; 7 bases fit TRBD1. The CDR3 is 15 amino acids. V was pared by 5 bases and J by 1 base, with 7 bases of the junction left unmatched. CDR1 and CDR2 from the germline V gene are MNHEY and SVGAGI. CDR3 bases: TGTGCCAGCAGTAGGGACAGACCGACCCAAGAGACCCAGTACTTC. It yields the protein CASSRDRPTQETQYF.

CDR3 amino acids: CASSYTTGEQYF. DNA of the CDR3: TGTGCCAGCAGTTACACTACGGGCGAGCAGTACTTC. This sequence joins TRBV6-6 and TRBJ2-7; D is ambiguous. This CDR3 contains 12 residues. CDR1 is MNHNY, CDR2 SVGAGI, per germline (reference sequence). Trimming stripped 2 bases from V and 6 bases from J, with 8 bases between.

This chain uses TRBV23-1 with TRBJ2-3, with 7 bases matching TRBD1. TRBV23-1 belongs to the ORF category, with a function that is uncertain. V lost 4 bases, J lost 2 bases, and 9 bases stayed unmatched. This CDR3 region has 16 residues. The chain's CDR3 is CASSLPGQLPTDTQYF. The CDR3 DNA sequence: TGCGCCAGCAGTCTACCGGGACAGTTACCCACAGATACGCAGTATTTT.